The present TCR beta chain was sequenced within a study of PD-1 blockade in classical Hodgkin lymphoma. Repertoires were generated with immunoSEQ multiplex PCR, while TCRdb's copy carries only in-frame clones and drops some. The table lists 57,000 or so clones, 70% to 90% of them singletons, with about 8.1% in the top ten. Germline assignment: CDR1 SEHNR and CDR2 FQNEAQ (reference sequence). This CDR3 comprises 12 residues. V was clipped by 5 bases and J by 1 base, with 5 bases between them. Sample time point: cycle 4 day 1 (C4D1), after more than five weeks of nivolumab. All the patients suffered relapse after autologous stem cell transplantation, and brentuximab vedotin exposure differed.

The sequencing used peripheral blood mononuclear cells (PBMCs), collected before the fourth cycle of nivolumab. The sequence came from a human donor with classical Hodgkin lymphoma. This chain joins TRBV7-9 and TRBJ1-1; D not resolved. The CDR3 loop reads CASSSRNTEAFF. In nucleotides, the CDR3 is TGTGCCAGCAGCAGTAGGAACACTGAAGCTTTCTTT. The full variable domain, with the rest looked up from reference TRBV7-9 and TRBJ1-1, is DTGVSQNPRHKITKRGQNVTFRCDPISEHNRLYWYRQTLGQGPEFLTYFQNEAQLEKSRLLSDRFSAERPKGSFSTLEIQRTEQGDSAMYLCASSSRNTEAFFGQGTRLTVV.